The T cell receptor beta chain described here comes from a study of radiotherapy plus CTLA-4 blockade in lung cancer. Germline V lookup: CDR1 SNHLY, CDR2 FYNNEI. V shed 5 bases and J shed 1 base, with 9 bases lying between them. CDR3 size: 14 residues. Sequencing was performed with immunoSEQ multiplex PCR; in TCRdb, only in-frame clones are kept and a portion is missing. The data contain about 39,000 clones, roughly three quarters of them singletons. Patients with chemo-refractory metastatic non-small-cell lung cancer received focal radiation plus CTLA-4 blockade with ipilimumab. This receptor was identified in a human donor with non-small cell lung cancer that progressed on radiotherapy plus ipilimumab. This specimen was peripheral blood, taken from a patient treated with radiotherapy plus ipilimumab. V gene TRBV2 combines with J gene TRBJ1-5; tentatively, D is TRBD1 (5 bases). The CDR3 loop reads CASSSQGSNQPQHF. CDR3 in DNA: TGTGCCAGCAGTTCCCAGGGAAGCAATCAGCCCCAGCATTTT. The variable domain in full, with the rest retrieved from reference TRBV2 and TRBJ1-5, is EPEVTQTPSHQVTQMGQEVILRCVPISNHLYFYWYRQILGQKVEFLVSFYNNEISEKSEIFDDQFSVERPDGSNFTLKIRSTKLEDSAMYFCASSSQGSNQPQHFGDGTRLSIL.